A single sample is the source of the 26 T cell receptor beta chains below, sequenced in a study of regulatory T cells in long-lasting Graves disease (dated by TCRdb to about 2021). The library was made by multiplex PCR. The instrument was an Illumina HiSeq 4000. CDR3 regions were amplified by Arm-PCR with iRepertoire HTBI primers to construct TCR beta libraries. The public sequencing data were trimmed at Q25 with fastp and processed into clonotypes with MiXCR by TCRdb, which kept only in-frame beta chains. A single entry per CDR3 protein holds the most common genes and DNA from its merged rows. In this sample the table shows some 470,000 distinct CDR3 sequences, under 25% of which occur a single time. Of the sample, about 6.6% is held by the ten largest clones. What this sample's time point label stands for: persistent/refractory GD, antithyroid drugs over 5 years with positive TRAb. For both TCR sequencing and RNA sequencing, RNA was extracted from PBMCs in TRIzol.

The starting material was peripheral blood mononuclear cells (PBMCs), obtained when the disease was refractory, from a patient treated with antithyroid drugs. The receptors originated from a female donor with Graves disease.

This clonotype has more than one count but fewer than ten. The chain links TRBV24-1 to TRBJ2-7; D gene ambiguous. The CDR3 runs to 11 residues. V lost 4 bases, J lost 6 bases, and 6 bases lay in between. CDR1 and CDR2 from the germline V gene are KGHDR and SFDVKD. This chain's CDR3 is CATSEGPEQYF. In nucleotides, the CDR3 is TGTGCCACCAGTGAAGGGCCCGAGCAGTACTTC.

This clonotype appeared many times. V and J are TRBV5-6 and TRBJ2-5; no clear D. V was clipped by 4 bases and J by 2 bases, with 15 bases between them. Germline lookup yields CDR1 SGHDT and CDR2 YYEEEE. This CDR3 contains 15 residues. The CDR3 loop is CASSIPSGRQETQYF. CDR3 nucleotides: TGTGCCAGCAGCATCCCGTCGGGCAGACAAGAGACCCAGTACTTC.

The chain recombines TRBV2 with TRBJ1-2; possibly TRBD1 for D (5 bases). Trimming took 4 bases from V and 4 from J, leaving 13 bases between them. There are 14 residues in the CDR3. CDR1 and CDR2 (germline): SNHLY, FYNNEI. The CDR3 DNA follows: TGTGCCAGCAGTGGTGAGACAGACCTCTATGGCTACACCTTC. Translating it yields CASSGETDLYGYTF.

This clonotype has at least ten counts. The chain couples TRBV28 to TRBJ2-2; no firm D call. V lost 5 bases to trimming and J lost 0 bases, with 10 bases between them. The length of the CDR3 is 15 residues. Germline CDR1 reads MDHEN; CDR2 reads SYDVKM. CDR3 nucleotide sequence: TGTGCCAGCAGTCCTCTTGCGACGAACACCGGGGAGCTGTTTTTT. Translation: CASSPLATNTGELFF.

V gene TRBV6-1 combines with J gene TRBJ1-1; D perhaps matches TRBD1 (5 bases). Germline V lookup: CDR1 MNHNS, CDR2 SASEGT. There are 15 residues in the CDR3. Deletions cut 6 bases from V and 1 base from J, with 15 bases between. For the CDR3, the DNA is TGTGCCAGCAGCGCTGGGGGAGCCGCGAACACTGAAGCTTTCTTT. Amino acid sequence: CASSAGGAANTEAFF.

Only a few counts were recorded for this clonotype. The V gene is TRBV24-1, the J gene TRBJ2-1; 9 nucleotides agree with TRBD1. The V gene's germline CDR1 is KGHDR and CDR2 SFDVKD. The CDR3 spans 18 residues. J gave up 1 base and V 4 bases, and 10 bases lay outside the gene matches. CDR3: CATSDQKQGARSYNEQFF. The CDR3 nucleotides read TGTGCCACCAGTGACCAAAAACAGGGGGCGAGGTCCTACAATGAGCAGTTCTTC.

The chain carries TRBV12-3 or TRBV12-4 and TRBJ2-3; D is unclear. This CDR3 contains 13 residues. Trimming left V 5 bases short and J 5 bases short, with 11 bases between. The CDR3 reads CASSTEIQDTQYF. The DNA of the CDR3 is TGTGCCAGCAGTACGGAAATCCAAGATACGCAGTATTTT.

This clonotype was seen only a few times. The chain couples TRBV29-1 to TRBJ2-7; no definite D call. The V end was cut by 0 bases, the J end by 3 bases, with 6 bases between. The CDR3 runs to 12 residues. Germline loops: CDR1 SQVTM, CDR2 ANQGSEA. CDR3 region: CSVEDLDYEQYF. In DNA, the CDR3 is TGCAGCGTTGAAGATTTGGACTACGAGCAGTACTTC.

This clonotype was observed many times. The gene calls are TRBV27 and TRBJ2-2; D may be TRBD1 (6 bases). The V and J ends lost 7 bases and 4 bases respectively, with 19 bases between them. Germline V CDR1 and CDR2: MNHEY, SMNVEV (reference sequence). The CDR3 length is 16 residues. CDR3 region: CASTPRAGVGTGELFF. The CDR3 DNA follows: TGTGCCAGCACACCCAGGGCAGGGGTGGGCACCGGGGAGCTGTTTTTT.

This clonotype was counted between two and nine times. The chain employs TRBV27 and TRBJ2-7; the D is unclear. With 3 bases removed from V and 2 bases from J, the gap between germline ends came to 20 bases. Germline values: CDR1 MNHEY, CDR2 SMNVEV (reference sequence). CDR3 length: 17 residues. The CDR3 protein is CASSFTAAAPFTYEQYF. CDR3 nucleotides: TGTGCCAGCAGTTTTACTGCCGCCGCACCCTTCACCTACGAGCAGTACTTC.

This chain joins TRBV27 and TRBJ2-5; 14 positions match TRBD2. The CDR3 length is 17 residues. V lost 5 bases, J lost 2 bases, and 7 bases stayed unmatched. In germline, CDR1 is MNHEY, CDR2 SMNVEV (reference sequence). In DNA, the CDR3 is TGTGCCAGCAGTCTAGGGACTAGCGGGAGTTCACAAGAGACCCAGTACTTC. Protein: CASSLGTSGSSQETQYF.

A remark on this clonotype: This may be a read error: a much more frequent sequence differs by one nucleotide. The chain joins TRBV11-3 to TRBJ1-6; TRBD1 might be the D (6 bases). The length of the CDR3 is 14 residues. Looked up from germline, CDR1 is SGHNT and CDR2 is YENEEA. CDR3 DNA sequence: TGTGCCAGCAGCCGGACAGCCTATAATTCACCCCCCCACTTT. Its protein product is CASSRTAYNSPPHF.

This clonotype has at least ten counts. The chain recombines TRBV12-3 or TRBV12-4 with TRBJ1-2; D ambiguous. Trimming removed 2 bases at V and 7 bases at J, with 11 bases between. The CDR3 sequence is 13 residues long. For the CDR3, the DNA is TGTGCCAGCAGTTTAACCTCCGGGCCTGGCTACACCTTC. It specifies CASSLTSGPGYTF.

This clonotype has more than one count but fewer than ten. The rearrangement uses TRBV12-3 or TRBV12-4 and TRBJ2-5; D gene ambiguous. Trimming pared 6 bases from V and 7 bases from J, leaving 12 bases between. This CDR3 has 12 amino acids. The CDR3 nucleotides are TGTGCCAGCAGCACGCAGGTAGCGACCCAGTACTTC. It codes for CASSTQVATQYF.

The chain joins TRBV7-3 to TRBJ2-6; TRBD1 aligns across 7 bases. Germline lookup yields CDR1 SGHTA and CDR2 FQGTGA. The CDR3 covers 16 residues. J lost 1 base, V lost 5 bases, and 5 bases had no gene match. The CDR3 DNA follows: TGTGCCAGCAGCAGACAGGGTGGGTCTGGGGCCAACGTCCTGACTTTC. Translating it yields CASSRQGGSGANVLTF.

The chain combines TRBV7-3 with TRBJ2-3; perhaps D is TRBD1 or TRBD2 (5 bases each). Between the trimmed V and J ends, which lost 8 bases and 8 bases, there was a span of 14 bases. This CDR3 is built from 12 residues. Germline CDR1 SGHTA, CDR2 FQGTGA. The CDR3 reads CASGAPGATQYF. Written as DNA, the CDR3 is TGTGCCAGCGGGGCTCCCGGGGCTACGCAGTATTTT.

This clonotype was found a few times. The V call is TRBV4-1, the J call TRBJ2-5, with TRBD2 matching 12 bases. Trimming took 4 bases from V and 5 from J; bases not matched to a gene: 5. Germline lookup yields CDR1 MGHRA and CDR2 YSYEKL. This CDR3 is 15 amino acids long. CDR3 sequence: CASSLLAGGWETQYF. The CDR3 nucleotides read TGCGCCAGCAGCCTACTAGCGGGGGGCTGGGAGACCCAGTACTTC.

The chain recombines TRBV5-1 with TRBJ2-6; D ambiguous. The CDR3 loop spans 19 amino acids. The germline V gene encodes CDR1 SGHRS and CDR2 YFSETQ. V was trimmed by 0 bases and J by 0 bases, leaving 16 bases between them. The CDR3 DNA is TGCGCCAGCAGCTTGGCCTTAAGCGAGGCGAACTCTGGGGCCAACGTCCTGACTTTC. This translates into CASSLALSEANSGANVLTF. Full variable domain (rest looked up from reference TRBV5-1 and TRBJ2-6): KAGVTQTPRYLIKTRGQQVTLSCSPISGHRSVSWYQQTPGQGLQFLFEYFSETQRNKGNFPGRFSGRQFSNSRSEMNVSTLELGDSALYLCASSLALSEANSGANVLTFGAGSRLTVL.

The V call is TRBV6-2 or TRBV6-3, the J call TRBJ1-2; D unresolved. CDR3 length: 14 residues. Trimming took off 5 bases at V and 0 bases at J, with 10 bases between the two ends. CDR1 is MNHEY and CDR2 is SVGEGT in the germline V gene. CDR3 DNA: TGTGCCAGCAGTCCAGAAACAACTAACTATGGCTACACCTTC. As protein: CASSPETTNYGYTF.

This clonotype was observed a few times. The junction and the germline gene differ at one end; a read error may be behind it. The chain combines TRBV5-1 with TRBJ1-1; D uncertain. The germline CDR1 and CDR2 sequences are SGHRS and YFSETQ. The CDR3 runs 14 residues. The CDR3 bases are TGTGCCAGCAGCTTCTTACCCTGGAGCACTGAAGCTTTCTTT. Encoded protein: CASSFLPWSTEAFF.

This clonotype came up many times. The chain couples TRBV19 to TRBJ2-5; D perhaps matches TRBD1 (5 bases). Trimming left V 4 bases short and J 8 bases short, with 20 bases between. This CDR3 is built from 15 residues. Germline lookup yields CDR1 LNHDA and CDR2 SQIVND (reference sequence). DNA for the CDR3: TGTGCCAGTAGTACCCCGACAGCTTCTAGGGCTACCCAGTACTTC. It codes for CASSTPTASRATQYF.

With regard to this clonotype: This sequence may be a read error, since a much larger clone differs from it by one base. The chain has TRBV6-1 and TRBJ1-1; maybe TRBD1 (6 bases). Per the germline V gene, CDR1 is MNHNS and CDR2 is SASEGT. V lost 6 bases and J 3 bases, leaving 8 bases between the germline ends. The CDR3 is 12 amino acids. CDR3 in DNA: TGTGCCAGCAGGGACAGTGACACTGAAGCTTTCTTT. Translating it yields CASRDSDTEAFF.

There are a few counts of this clonotype. The chain employs TRBV7-9 and TRBJ1-2, with D unresolved. The CDR3 is made up of 15 amino acids. Germline V gene data show CDR1 as SEHNR and CDR2 as FQNEAQ (reference sequence). Deletions cut 5 bases from V and 2 bases from J, with 15 bases between. DNA of the CDR3: TGTGCCAGCAGCCGACCCCAAAGCCCAAACTATGGCTACACCTTC. Residues: CASSRPQSPNYGYTF.

At least ten counts were recorded for this clonotype. The rearrangement links TRBV29-1 to TRBJ1-1; TRBD1 is a possible D gene (6 bases). The ends were cut back, 1 base at V and 1 base at J, with 13 bases in the middle. Per the germline V gene, CDR1 is SQVTM and CDR2 is ANQGSEA. This CDR3 spans 15 amino acids. In DNA, the CDR3 is TGCAGCGTTGAAGTTGCGGGACACCGGAACACTGAAGCTTTCTTT. Protein product: CSVEVAGHRNTEAFF.

This clonotype has at least ten counts. V usage is TRBV11-2 and J usage is TRBJ1-5, with a possible D match to TRBD1 (6 bases). The CDR3 spans 14 residues. The V end lost 5 bases, the J end lost 1 base, and 9 bases lay between the germline ends. Germline V gives CDR1 SGHAT, CDR2 FQNNGV. For the CDR3, the DNA is TGTGCCAGCAGCCAGGGGTTGAGCAATCAGCCCCAGCATTTT. Residues: CASSQGLSNQPQHF.

This clonotype occurred a few times. The J gene is TRBJ1-2, the V gene TRBV12-3 or TRBV12-4, with D unresolved. CDR3 length equals 13 residues. V was trimmed by 5 bases and J by 3 bases, leaving 10 bases between them. The CDR3 loop reads CASSSWVYYGYTF. CDR3 DNA: TGTGCCAGCAGTAGCTGGGTTTACTATGGCTACACCTTC.